These 8 T cell receptor beta chains were sequenced from one sample in a study of T cell responses to AZD1222 COVID-19 vaccine (dated by TCRdb to the early 2020s). Taken with the paper, the label for time point translates to: about 28 days (+/-7) after the second vaccine dose. The receptor library was made with the immunoSEQ multiplex PCR assay. In its TCRdb copy, this immuneACCESS table keeps in-frame sequences only and misses some clones. Where compared with another copy, unresolved V genes explain less than half of these, and the others have no known cause. Counted in this sample were 150,000 to 200,000 clones; around 90% of them appeared once. 25% to 30% of the sample is taken by the ten largest. Source: peripheral blood, taken 28 days after the second AZD1222 dose. Receptors were obtained from an adult who received the AZD1222 COVID-19 vaccine.

The genes are TRBV5-1 and TRBJ2-2; a weak D match, TRBD2 (6 bases). Per germline, CDR1 SGHRS and CDR2 YFSETQ. The CDR3 has 16 amino acids. Trimming took off 1 base at V and 0 bases at J, with 10 bases between the two ends. CDR3 nucleotides: TGCGCCAGCAGCTTGAATGCGGGGCCGAACACCGGGGAGCTGTTTTTT. Translation: CASSLNAGPNTGELFF.

This sequence joins TRBV30 and TRBJ2-1, with 13 bases that match TRBD2. This CDR3 region has 16 residues. In germline, CDR1 is GTSNPN, CDR2 SVGIG (reference sequence). V trimming: 4 bases; J trimming: 12 bases; junction bases outside the gene matches: 15. Written as DNA, the CDR3 is TGTGCCTGGACCTCCCCTGGGACTAGCGGGATAAATTGGCAGTTCTTC. Protein product: CAWTSPGTSGINWQFF.

The chain links TRBV7-2 to TRBJ2-7; D is possibly TRBD2 (6 bases). Germline V gene lookup returns CDR1 SGHTA and CDR2 FQGNSA. The CDR3 loop spans 17 amino acids. Trimming took off 1 base at V and 0 bases at J, with 16 bases between the two ends. The CDR3, as DNA: TGTGCCAGCAGCTTAGGCCCCGGCGGGGACGGCTCCTACGAGCAGTACTTC. Residues: CASSLGPGGDGSYEQYF.

This chain links TRBV6-5 with TRBJ2-3, with a weak D call TRBD2 (7 bases). V lost 0 bases and J 1 base, leaving 11 bases between the germline ends. The CDR3 runs 16 residues. Germline loops: CDR1 MNHEY, CDR2 SVGAGI. This CDR3 is CASSYSGGGGTDTQYF. The DNA for the CDR3 is TGTGCCAGCAGTTACTCGGGGGGGGGCGGCACAGATACGCAGTATTTT.

The chain combines TRBV7-2 with TRBJ2-3, with D unclear. This CDR3 is 15 amino acids long. The germline V and J ends were trimmed by 6 bases and 0 bases, with 13 bases remaining between them. Germline assignment: CDR1 SGHTA and CDR2 FQGNSA. CDR3 in DNA: TGTGCCAGCAGGATGGGTCTCACCAGCACAGATACGCAGTATTTT. Translated: CASRMGLTSTDTQYF.

The rearrangement joins TRBV2 to TRBJ2-3; D tentatively reads TRBD1 or TRBD2 (5 bases each). The CDR3 extends over 13 amino acids. Germline CDR1 and CDR2: SNHLY and FYNNEI. The germline V and J ends were trimmed by 6 bases and 10 bases, with 17 bases remaining between them. The CDR3 DNA reads TGTGCCAGCAGCCCTCTCCCTGGGGGAGCGCAGTATTTT. Its translation: CASSPLPGGAQYF.

Turning to this clone: Other DNA sequences in the sample encode the same CDR3. V and J are TRBV18 and TRBJ1-1; 8 bases are a match to TRBD1. Germline loops: CDR1 KGHSH, CDR2 LQKENI. CDR3 size: 14 residues. The junction had 1 base not matched to a gene; V was cut back by 2 bases and J by 2 bases. CDR3 sequence (DNA): TGTGCCAGCTCACCAGGACAGGGAAACACTGAAGCTTTCTTT. This translates into CASSPGQGNTEAFF.

The gene calls are TRBV9 and TRBJ2-1; 7 bases are a match to TRBD2. With V trimmed by 3 bases and J by 2 bases, 5 bases remained unmatched. This CDR3 comprises 15 residues. CDR1 and CDR2 (germline): SGDLS, YYNGEE. CDR3 coding DNA: TGTGCCAGCAGCGAGACTAGCCCCCCCTACAATGAGCAGTTCTTC. Residues: CASSETSPPYNEQFF.